The TCR beta chain described here comes from a study of T cell repertoires in cytomegalovirus infection. At the level of the study: Recently identified HLA-C-restricted CMV epitopes were among the peptides used.

This clonotype was seen many times. Its antigen is unidentified. The CDR3 is 16 amino acids. The V and J ends lost 5 bases and 5 bases, in that order; junction bases with no gene match: 14. In germline, CDR1 is SGHVS, CDR2 FNYEAQ. MiXCR was run by TCRdb on the reads, yielding one entry per CDR3 protein. The data contain 300,000 or so distinct CDR3 sequences, 20% to 25% of them seen just once; the ten biggest clones take up 13%. Broader study findings: Dominating the ex vivo response were TCR beta clonotypes that were CMV-specific and HLA-C-restricted. Summed frequency of public TCR beta families distinguished CMV carriers with the relevant HLA.

The source is a human donor in good health (CMV status not recorded). Some clones in this sample may be carry-over from other donors' samples. The chain employs TRBV7-6 and TRBJ1-1, with 7 bases matching TRBD1. Sequences were derived from cultured PBMCs, sampled from culture after CMV antigen stimulation. This CDR3 reads CASSLRQGNQGTEAFF. The CDR3 bases are TGTGCCAGCAGCCTACGACAGGGCAACCAAGGGACTGAAGCTTTCTTT. Combining the CDR3 with reference TRBV7-6 and TRBJ1-1 gives the whole variable domain GAGVSQSPRYKVTKRGQDVALRCDPISGHVSLYWYRQALGQGPEFLTYFNYEAQQDKSGLPNDRFSAERPEGSISTLTIQRTEQRDSAMYRCASSLRQGNQGTEAFFGQGTRLTVV.